This TCR beta chain was found in a study of regulatory T cells in long-lasting Graves disease (dated by TCRdb to the early 2020s). Regarding the study in general: Persistent Graves' disease was defined as antithyroid drug treatment for over 5 years with persistently positive TSH receptor autoantibodies. This study used TCR sequencing and RNA sequencing of peripheral blood to compare persistent Graves' disease patients against newly diagnosed Graves' disease patients. The study took place in China and was registered as a clinical trial. TCR sequencing covered around 13 persistent and approximately 20 newly diagnosed Graves' disease patients, some 35 samples in total. In the clinical cohort, patients with persistent Graves' disease had used antithyroid drugs for an average of about 10 years.

Beyond this particular receptor, the publication reports: TRBV28, TRBJ1-2 and TRBJ2-5 were preferentially used in persistent disease, while TRBV20-1 and TRBJ2-1 were favored in newly diagnosed disease. Sequencing and analysis were limited to the TCR beta chain. Persistent patients shared more public clonotypes among themselves (2,741) than newly diagnosed patients did (more than 950). Persistent Graves' disease patients showed lower TCR Shannon entropy and fewer highly expanded clones than newly diagnosed patients, suggesting clonal expansion. Because the primary lesion, thyroid tissue, could not be accessed, the study looked at peripheral blood alone. The authors noted that the small sample size was a limitation that may lower accuracy.

Trimming at the junction amounts to 7 bases on V and 2 bases on J, and the germline ends lie 11 bases apart. Spanning cysteine to phenylalanine, the CDR3 consists of 14 amino acids. The read is trimmed to its CDR3 DNA, 42 bases read in frame from base 1. Reading the germline V gene gives CDR1 MDHEN and CDR2 SYDVKM. This clonotype appeared many times. What this receptor recognizes is not known. No base quality values were provided; no much bigger clone lies one nucleotide off. The library was produced with multiplex PCR. TCRdb shows the sequencer as Illumina HiSeq 4000. TCR beta libraries were built with iRepertoire HTBI primers and Arm-PCR amplification of CDR3 regions. PCR products were gel purified before sequencing. The published analysis was carried out like this. Across samples, roughly 60 TRBV and 13 to 15 TRBJ segments were identified and used for gene usage analysis of CDR3 amino acid clonotypes. Filtered high-quality paired reads were merged into contigs using COPE and FqMerger. BLAST was used to align contigs to IMGT TRBV, TRBD and TRBJ reference genes, with CDR3 defined following IMGT. Any clonotype with a frequency above 0.1% was counted as a highly expanded clone. Repertoire diversity was measured by Shannon entropy, and V-J evenness by the Gini coefficient. Public clonotypes were defined as clonotypes shared by more than one individual. TCRdb reprocessing: public reads trimmed at Q25 with fastp, clones called with MiXCR, in-frame beta chains kept. All rows with the same CDR3 protein become a single entry with the most common DNA and genes. These V and J calls are TCRdb output, not the study's own analysis. Within this sample are about 470,000 distinct CDR3 sequences, with 20% to 25% of them counted one time only. 7% to 10% of the sample goes to the ten largest clones.

The time point label corresponds to: persistent/refractory GD, antithyroid drugs over 5 years with positive TRAb. RNA was extracted from PBMCs in TRIzol for both TCR sequencing and RNA sequencing. Graves' disease was diagnosed according to American Thyroid Association guidelines. The patients came from an endocrinology department in Xi'an, China. Each patient gave approximately 9 milliliters of peripheral blood, collected in an EDTA anticoagulant tube. Ficoll Paque Plus density gradient separation was used to isolate PBMCs, and no additional T cell sorting was done. An Agilent 2100 Bioanalyzer and agarose gel were used to check RNA quality, while a NanoDrop 2000 measured RNA concentration.

The sequenced sample was peripheral blood mononuclear cells (PBMCs), obtained when the disease was refractory, from a patient treated with antithyroid drugs. The chain was built from TRBV28 and TRBJ2-2; TRBD1 is a possible D gene, resting on 6 matching bases. This TCR was sampled from a female donor with Graves disease. The DNA is as follows: TGTGCCAGCATTGGGGGCGGAAACACCGGGGAGCTGTTTTTT. It is translated as CASIGGGNTGELFF. Reference TRBV28 and TRBJ2-2 proteins supply the regions before and after the CDR3; the full variable domain is: DVKVTQSSRYLVKRTGEKVFLECVQDMDHENMFWYRQDPGLGLRLIYFSYDVKMKEKGDIPEGYSVSREKKERFSLILESASTNQTSMYLCASIGGGNTGELFFGEGSRLTVL.